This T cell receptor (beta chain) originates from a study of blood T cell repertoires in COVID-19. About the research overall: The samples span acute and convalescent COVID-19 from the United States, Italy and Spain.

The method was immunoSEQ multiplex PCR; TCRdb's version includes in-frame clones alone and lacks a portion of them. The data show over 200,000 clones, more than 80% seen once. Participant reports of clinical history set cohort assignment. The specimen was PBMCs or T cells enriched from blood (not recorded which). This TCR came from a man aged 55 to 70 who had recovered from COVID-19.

CDR3 sequence reads: CASSLSSTGPYGYTF. The DNA of the CDR3 is TGTGCCAGCAGCTTATCCTCAACAGGGCCCTATGGCTACACCTTC. The chain is built from TRBV7-2 and TRBJ1-2, with D maybe TRBD1 (6 bases). CDR1 is SGHTA and CDR2 is FQGNSA in the germline V gene. V lost 2 bases, J lost 4 bases, and 14 bases lay in between. The CDR3 consists of 15 residues.